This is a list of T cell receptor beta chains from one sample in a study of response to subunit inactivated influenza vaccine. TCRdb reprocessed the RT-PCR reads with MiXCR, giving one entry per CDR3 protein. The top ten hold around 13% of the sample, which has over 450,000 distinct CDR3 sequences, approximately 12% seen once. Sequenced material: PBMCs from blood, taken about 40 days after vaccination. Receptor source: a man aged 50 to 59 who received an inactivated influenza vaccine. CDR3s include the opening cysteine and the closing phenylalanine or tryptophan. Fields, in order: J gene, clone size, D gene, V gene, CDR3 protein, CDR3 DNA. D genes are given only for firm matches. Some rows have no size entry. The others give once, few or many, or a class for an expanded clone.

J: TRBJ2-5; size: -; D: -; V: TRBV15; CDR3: CATSRVGRREETQYF; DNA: TGTGCCACCAGCAGAGTTGGTCGAAGGGAAGAGACCCAGTACTTC
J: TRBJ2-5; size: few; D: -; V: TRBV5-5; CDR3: CASSSQGDETQYF; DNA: TGTGCCAGCAGCTCTCAGGGAGACGAGACCCAGTACTTC
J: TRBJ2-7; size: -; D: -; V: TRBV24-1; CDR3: CATSDISRFEQYF; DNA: TGTGCCACCAGTGATATCAGCAGGTTCGAGCAGTACTTC
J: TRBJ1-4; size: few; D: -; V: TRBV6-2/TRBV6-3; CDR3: CASTATATNEKLFF; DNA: TGTGCCAGCACCGCGACAGCAACTAATGAAAAACTGTTTTTT
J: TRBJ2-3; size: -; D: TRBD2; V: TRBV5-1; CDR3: CASWRGGASTDTQYF; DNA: TGCGCCAGCTGGCGCGGGGGGGCAAGCACAGATACGCAGTATTTT
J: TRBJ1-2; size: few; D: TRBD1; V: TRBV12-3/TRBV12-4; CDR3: CASSLDRVIYGYTF; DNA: TGTGCCAGCAGCTTGGACAGGGTAATCTATGGCTACACCTTC
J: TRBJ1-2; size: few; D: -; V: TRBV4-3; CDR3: CASSQEPQGRNYGYTF; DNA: TGCGCCAGCAGCCAAGAACCCCAGGGCCGTAACTATGGCTACACCTTC
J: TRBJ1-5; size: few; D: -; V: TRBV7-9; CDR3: CASSDGQLSQPQHF; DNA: TGTGCCAGCAGCGACGGACAGTTGAGTCAGCCCCAGCATTTT
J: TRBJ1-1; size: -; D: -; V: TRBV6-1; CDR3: CASSPYYGEKGTEAFF; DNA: TGTGCCAGCAGCCCTTACTACGGGGAAAAGGGTACTGAAGCTTTCTTT
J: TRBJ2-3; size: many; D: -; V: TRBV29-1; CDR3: CSVEDGGSRGHTDTQYF; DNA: TGCAGCGTTGAAGATGGGGGTAGTCGGGGGCACACAGATACGCAGTATTTT
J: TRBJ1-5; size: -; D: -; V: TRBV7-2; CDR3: CASTEGGVGNQPQHF; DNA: TGTGCCAGCACTGAAGGGGGGGTGGGCAATCAGCCCCAGCATTTT
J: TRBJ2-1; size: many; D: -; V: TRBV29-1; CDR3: CSVEVEQFF; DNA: TGCAGCGTCGAAGTAGAGCAGTTCTTC
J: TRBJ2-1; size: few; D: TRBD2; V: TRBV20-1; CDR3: CSARGAGGRYEQFF; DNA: TGCAGTGCTAGGGGAGCGGGAGGGCGCTATGAGCAGTTCTTC
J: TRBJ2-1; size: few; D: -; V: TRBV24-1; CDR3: CATSDNLEQFF; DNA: TGTGCCACCAGTGATAACCTTGAGCAGTTCTTC
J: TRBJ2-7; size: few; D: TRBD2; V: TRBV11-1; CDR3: CASSLEGLTSGRVLEQYF; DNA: TGTGCCAGCAGCTTAGAAGGGCTGACTAGCGGAAGGGTCCTGGAGCAGTACTTC
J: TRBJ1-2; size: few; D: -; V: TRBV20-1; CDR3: CSPRGGESYTF; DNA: TGCAGCCCTAGGGGGGGGGAGAGCTACACCTTC
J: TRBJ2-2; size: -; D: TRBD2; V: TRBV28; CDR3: CASSVLAGGTGELFF; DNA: TGTGCCAGCAGTGTACTAGCGGGGGGAACCGGGGAGCTGTTTTTT
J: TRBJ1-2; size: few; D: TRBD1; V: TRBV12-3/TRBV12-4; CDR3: CASSLETGYGYTF; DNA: TGTGCCAGCAGTTTAGAGACAGGGTATGGCTACACCTTC
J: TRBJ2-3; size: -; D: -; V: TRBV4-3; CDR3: CASSQEDRSVTQYF; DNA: TGCGCCAGCAGCCAAGAGGATAGGAGTGTTACGCAGTATTTT
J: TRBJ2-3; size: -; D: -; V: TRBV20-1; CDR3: CSARDATEADTQYF; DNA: TGCAGTGCTAGAGATGCGACAGAAGCGGATACGCAGTATTTT
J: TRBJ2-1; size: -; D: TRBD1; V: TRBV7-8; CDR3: CASSLRQGVDIEQFF; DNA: TGTGCCAGCAGCCTTCGACAGGGGGTAGACATTGAGCAGTTCTTC
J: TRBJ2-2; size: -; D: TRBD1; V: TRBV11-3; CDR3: CASSDRITGELFF; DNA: TGTGCCAGTTCGGACAGGATTACCGGGGAGCTGTTTTTT
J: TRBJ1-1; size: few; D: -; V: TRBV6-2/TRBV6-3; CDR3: CASSYSRTVTEAFF; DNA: TGTGCCAGCAGTTACTCTCGGACAGTCACTGAAGCTTTCTTT
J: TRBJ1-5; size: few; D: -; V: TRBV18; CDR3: CASSPRRGQPQHF; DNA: TGTGCCAGCTCACCCCGCCGGGGTCAGCCCCAGCATTTT
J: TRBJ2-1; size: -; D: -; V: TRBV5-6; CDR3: CASSGGAGVHEQFF; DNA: TGTGCCAGCAGCGGCGGGGCCGGCGTTCATGAGCAGTTCTTC
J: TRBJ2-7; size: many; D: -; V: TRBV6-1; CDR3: CASSERGGSYEQYF; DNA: TGTGCCAGCAGTGAAAGGGGGGGATCCTACGAGCAGTACTTC
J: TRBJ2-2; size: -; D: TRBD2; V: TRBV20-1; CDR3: CSARGLPTGELFF; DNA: TGCAGTGCTAGGGGACTACCAACCGGGGAGCTGTTTTTT
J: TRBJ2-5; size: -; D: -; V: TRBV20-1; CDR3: CSATNGQNYQETQYF; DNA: TGCAGTGCTACAAACGGACAGAACTACCAAGAGACCCAGTACTTC
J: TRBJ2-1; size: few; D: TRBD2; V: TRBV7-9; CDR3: CASSSWTSREYEQFF; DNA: TGTGCCAGCAGCTCGTGGACTAGTCGAGAGTATGAGCAGTTCTTC
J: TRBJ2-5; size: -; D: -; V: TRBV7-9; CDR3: CASSLDRVGMWETQYF; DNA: TGTGCCAGCAGCTTAGACCGTGTCGGGATGTGGGAGACCCAGTACTTC
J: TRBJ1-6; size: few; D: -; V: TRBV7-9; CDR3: CASSLVESPLHF; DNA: TGTGCCAGCAGCTTAGTGGAATCACCCCTCCACTTT
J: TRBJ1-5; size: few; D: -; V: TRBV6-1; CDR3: CASSEQENQPQHF; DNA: TGTGCCAGCAGTGAACAGGAAAATCAGCCCCAGCATTTT
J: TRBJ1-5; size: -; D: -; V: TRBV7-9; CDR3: CASSEEGWQPQHF; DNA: TGTGCCAGCAGCGAGGAGGGGTGGCAGCCCCAGCATTTT
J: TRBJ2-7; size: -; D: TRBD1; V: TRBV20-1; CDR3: CSAPPGTGGSEQYF; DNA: TGCAGTGCACCCCCCGGGACAGGGGGTTCTGAGCAGTACTTC
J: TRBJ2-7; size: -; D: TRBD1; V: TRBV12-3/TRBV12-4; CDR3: CASSLRQGAGEQYF; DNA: TGTGCCAGCAGTTTAAGACAGGGGGCGGGCGAGCAGTACTTC
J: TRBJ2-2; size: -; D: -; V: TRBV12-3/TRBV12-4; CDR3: CASSAYLGGLYTGELFF; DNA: TGTGCCAGCAGTGCCTATTTGGGGGGACTGTACACCGGGGAGCTGTTTTTT
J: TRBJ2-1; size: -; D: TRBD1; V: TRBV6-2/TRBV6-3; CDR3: CASSYSTVGQGNFYEQFF; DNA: TGTGCCAGCAGTTACTCGACAGTAGGACAGGGAAACTTCTATGAGCAGTTCTTC
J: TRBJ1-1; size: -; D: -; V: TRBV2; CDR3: CASQIEGPGVTCF; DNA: TGTGCCAGCCAAATAGAGGGACCCGGAGTCACTTGCTTT
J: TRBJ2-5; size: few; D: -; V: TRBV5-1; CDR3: CASSLDRGPREETQYF; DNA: TGCGCCAGCAGCTTGGATCGGGGCCCTAGGGAAGAGACCCAGTACTTC
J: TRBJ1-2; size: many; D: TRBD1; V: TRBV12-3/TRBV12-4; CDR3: CASSLGQGVYGYTF; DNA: TGTGCCAGCAGTTTGGGACAGGGCGTCTATGGCTACACCTTC
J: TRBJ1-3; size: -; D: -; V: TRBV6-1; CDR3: CASSEAWDLSGNTIYF; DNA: TGTGCCAGCAGTGAAGCCTGGGACCTCTCTGGAAACACCATATATTTT